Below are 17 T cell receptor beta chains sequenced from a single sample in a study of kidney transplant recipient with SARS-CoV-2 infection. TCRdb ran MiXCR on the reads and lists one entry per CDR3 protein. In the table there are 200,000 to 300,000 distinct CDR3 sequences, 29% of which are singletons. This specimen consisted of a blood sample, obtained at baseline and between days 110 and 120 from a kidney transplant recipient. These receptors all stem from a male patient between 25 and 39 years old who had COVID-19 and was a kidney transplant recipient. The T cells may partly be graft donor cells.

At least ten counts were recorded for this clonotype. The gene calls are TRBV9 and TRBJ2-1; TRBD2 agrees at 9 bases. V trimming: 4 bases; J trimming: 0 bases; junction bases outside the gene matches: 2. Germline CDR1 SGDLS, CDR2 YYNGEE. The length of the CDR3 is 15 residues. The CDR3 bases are TGTGCCAGCAGCAGCGGGAGGAGCTCCTACAATGAGCAGTTCTTC. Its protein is CASSSGRSSYNEQFF.

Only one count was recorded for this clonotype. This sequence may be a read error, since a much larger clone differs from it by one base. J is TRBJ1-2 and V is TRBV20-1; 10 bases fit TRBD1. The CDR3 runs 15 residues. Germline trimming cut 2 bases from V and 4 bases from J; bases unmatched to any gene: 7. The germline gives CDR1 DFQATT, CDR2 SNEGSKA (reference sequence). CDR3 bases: TGCAGTGCTAGAAATCCCTGGACAGGGGGCTATGGCTACACCTTC. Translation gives CSARNPWTGGYGYTF.

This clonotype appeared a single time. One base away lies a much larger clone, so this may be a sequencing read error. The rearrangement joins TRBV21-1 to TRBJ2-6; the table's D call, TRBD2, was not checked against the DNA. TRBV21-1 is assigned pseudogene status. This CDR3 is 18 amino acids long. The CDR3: CASGRKLATTKSGNVLTF. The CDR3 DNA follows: TGTGCCAGCGGAAGGAAGCTAGCTACAACAAAGTCGGGCAACGTCCTGACTTTC.

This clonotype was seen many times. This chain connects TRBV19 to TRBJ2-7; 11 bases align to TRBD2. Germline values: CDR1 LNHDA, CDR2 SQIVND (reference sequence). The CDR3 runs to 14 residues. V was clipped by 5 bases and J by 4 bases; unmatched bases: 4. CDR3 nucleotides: TGTGCCAGTAGTTATAGCGGGAGGGATTACGAGCAGTACTTC. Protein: CASSYSGRDYEQYF.

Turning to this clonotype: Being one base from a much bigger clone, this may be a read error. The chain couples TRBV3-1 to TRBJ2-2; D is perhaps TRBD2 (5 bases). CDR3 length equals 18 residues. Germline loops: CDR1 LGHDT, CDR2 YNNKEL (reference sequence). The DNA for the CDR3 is TGTGCCAGCAGCTTTCATCCTCCCATTTCAGGCTTGACCGGGGAGCCGTTTTTT. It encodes CASSFHPPISGLTGEPFF.

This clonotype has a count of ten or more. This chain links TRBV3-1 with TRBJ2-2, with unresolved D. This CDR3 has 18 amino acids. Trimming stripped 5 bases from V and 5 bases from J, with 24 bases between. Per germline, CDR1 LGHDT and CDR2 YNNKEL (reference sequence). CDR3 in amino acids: CASSRHNPISGLTGELFF. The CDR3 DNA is TGTGCCAGCAGCAGGCACAATCCCATTTCAGGCTTGACCGGGGAGCTGTTTTTT.

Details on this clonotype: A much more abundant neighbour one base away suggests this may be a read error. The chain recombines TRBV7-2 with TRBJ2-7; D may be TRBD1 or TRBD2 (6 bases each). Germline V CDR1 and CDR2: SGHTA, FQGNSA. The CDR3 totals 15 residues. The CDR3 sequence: CVSSLQQGGWDEQYF. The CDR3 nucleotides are TGTGTCAGCAGCTTACAACAGGGAGGTTGGGACGAGCAGTACTTC.

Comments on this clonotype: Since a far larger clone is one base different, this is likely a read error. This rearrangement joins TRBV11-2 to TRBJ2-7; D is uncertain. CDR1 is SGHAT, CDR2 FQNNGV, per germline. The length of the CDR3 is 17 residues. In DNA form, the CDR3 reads TGTGCCAGCAGCTATTCACGAACAAGCAGAAAGACCTATGGCTGCACCTTC. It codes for CASSYSRTSRKTYGCTF.

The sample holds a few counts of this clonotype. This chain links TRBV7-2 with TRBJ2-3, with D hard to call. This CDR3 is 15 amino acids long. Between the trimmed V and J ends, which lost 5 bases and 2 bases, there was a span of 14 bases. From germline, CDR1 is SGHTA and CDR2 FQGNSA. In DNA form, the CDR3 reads TGTGCCAGCAGCAAGGATGGGCAGGCCACAGATACGCAGTATTTT. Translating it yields CASSKDGQATDTQYF.

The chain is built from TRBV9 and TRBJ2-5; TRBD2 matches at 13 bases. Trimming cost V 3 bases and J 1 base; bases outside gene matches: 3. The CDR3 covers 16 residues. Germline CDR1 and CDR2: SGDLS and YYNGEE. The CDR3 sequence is CASSEGTSGTQETQYF. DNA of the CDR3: TGTGCCAGCAGCGAAGGGACTAGCGGGACCCAAGAGACCCAGTACTTC.

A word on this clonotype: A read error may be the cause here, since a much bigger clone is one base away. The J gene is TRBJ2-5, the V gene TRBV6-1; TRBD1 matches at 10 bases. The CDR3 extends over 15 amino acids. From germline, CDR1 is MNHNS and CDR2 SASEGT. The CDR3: CASSDGTGDLEIQYF. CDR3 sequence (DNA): TGTGCCAGCAGTGATGGGACAGGGGATTTAGAGATCCAGTACTTC.

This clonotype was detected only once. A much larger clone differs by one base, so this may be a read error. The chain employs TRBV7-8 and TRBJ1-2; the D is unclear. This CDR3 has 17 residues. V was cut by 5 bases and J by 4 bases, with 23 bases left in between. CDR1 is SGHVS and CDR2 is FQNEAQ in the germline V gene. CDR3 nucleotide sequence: TGTGCCAGCAGCGGTATGGGGTTTACCCGAAGGACCTATGGCTACACCTTC. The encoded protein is CASSGMGFTRRTYGYTF.

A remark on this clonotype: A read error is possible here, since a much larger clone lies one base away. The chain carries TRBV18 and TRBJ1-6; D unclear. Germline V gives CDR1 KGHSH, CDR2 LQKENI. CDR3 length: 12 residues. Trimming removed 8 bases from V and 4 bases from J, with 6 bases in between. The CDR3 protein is CASPPYNSPLHF. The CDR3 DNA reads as TGTGCCAGCCCGCCATATAATTCACCCCTCCACTTT.

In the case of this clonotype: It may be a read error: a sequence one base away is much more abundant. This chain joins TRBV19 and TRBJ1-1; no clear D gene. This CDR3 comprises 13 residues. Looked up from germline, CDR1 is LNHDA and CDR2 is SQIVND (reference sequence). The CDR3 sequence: CAGSIGGYAEAFF. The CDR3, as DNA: TGTGCCGGTAGTATAGGAGGGTACGCTGAAGCTTTCTTT.

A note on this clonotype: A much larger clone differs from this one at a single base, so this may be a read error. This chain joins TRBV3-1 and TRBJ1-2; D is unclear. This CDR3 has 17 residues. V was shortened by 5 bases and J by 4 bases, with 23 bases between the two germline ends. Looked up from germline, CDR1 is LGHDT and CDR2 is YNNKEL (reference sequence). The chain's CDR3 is CASSDTCTLRRTYGYTF. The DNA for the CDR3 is TGTGCCAGCAGCGATACCTGCACCCTTCGAAGGACCTATGGCTACACCTTC.

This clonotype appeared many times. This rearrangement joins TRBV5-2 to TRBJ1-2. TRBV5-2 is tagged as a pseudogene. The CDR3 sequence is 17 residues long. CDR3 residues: CASKGVLRVRKTYGYTF. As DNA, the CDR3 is TGTGCCAGCAAAGGCGTTCTGAGAGTACGAAAGACCTATGGCTACACCTTC.

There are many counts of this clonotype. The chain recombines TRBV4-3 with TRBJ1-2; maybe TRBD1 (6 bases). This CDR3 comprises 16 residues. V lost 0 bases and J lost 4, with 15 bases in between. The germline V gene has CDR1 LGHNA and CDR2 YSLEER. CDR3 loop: CASSQDQGSAGYGYTF. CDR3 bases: TGCGCCAGCAGCCAAGATCAGGGGAGTGCCGGCTATGGCTACACCTTC.